This entry lists 2 T cell receptor beta chains sequenced from one sample in a study of early T cells in non-severe SARS-CoV-2 infection. Each CDR3 protein gets one entry after TCRdb re-called the 5' RACE reads with MiXCR. The sample includes tens of thousands of distinct CDR3 sequences, around 6.6% of them seen just once. The material sequenced was whole blood. These receptors all stem from an adult who was a healthcare worker with PCR-confirmed SARS-CoV-2 infection or an uninfected control (not recorded which).

There are a few counts of this clonotype. The rearrangement links TRBV2 to TRBJ1-3; no reliable D call. The V end lost 8 bases, the J end lost 7 bases, and 15 bases lay between the germline ends. Germline V gene data show CDR1 as SNHLY and CDR2 as FYNNEI. The CDR3 has 13 amino acids. CDR3: CASQRQSRNTIYF. CDR3 sequence (DNA): TGTGCCAGCCAGAGGCAGTCTCGGAACACCATATATTTT.

This clonotype was counted many times. The J gene is TRBJ2-7, the V gene TRBV12-3 or TRBV12-4; TRBD1 matches 10 bases. The CDR3 loop spans 13 amino acids. V gave up 6 bases and J gave up 3 bases; unmatched junction bases: 2. DNA of the CDR3: TGTGCCAGCAGGGGGACAGGGGACTACGAGCAGTACTTC. Amino acid sequence: CASRGTGDYEQYF.